The following is a T cell receptor (beta chain) sequence with its context. Its antigen is not identified. Treatment specified: roughly 20 received Ad26.COV2.S at low or high dose, single or two shots; roughly five received placebo; per-sample allocation not given. Sampling took place 63 days after the first vaccine or placebo injection. The sample belongs to a study of Ad26.COV2.S vaccination and SARS-CoV-2 variants. On the study more broadly: The authors gave Ad26.COV2.S intramuscularly, either once or twice 56 days apart. Study results and caveats: The authors reported substantial breadth in spike-specific CD8+ and CD4+ T cell responses after vaccination. Those who received the vaccine showed greater spike-specific TCR breadth than those given placebo.

TCRdb's table, derived via immunoSEQ multiplex PCR, lists solely in-frame clones and lacks some. Altogether some 460,000 clones are present, 89% being singletons, with the ten largest covering 1.7%. The CDR3 totals 13 residues. Per the germline V gene, CDR1 is GTSNPN and CDR2 is SVGIG (reference sequence). V lost 4 bases and J lost 2, with 11 bases in between. The rearrangement uses TRBV30 and TRBJ1-1; D is possibly TRBD1 (5 bases). This receptor was identified in a person between 18 and 65 years old who received the Ad26.COV2.S COVID-19 vaccine or a placebo. The source material was peripheral blood, sampled in a trial of Ad26.COV2.S vaccine versus placebo. CDR3 nucleotides: TGTGCCTGGACCTCCGGGGGAAACACTGAAGCTTTCTTT. Protein: CAWTSGGNTEAFF.